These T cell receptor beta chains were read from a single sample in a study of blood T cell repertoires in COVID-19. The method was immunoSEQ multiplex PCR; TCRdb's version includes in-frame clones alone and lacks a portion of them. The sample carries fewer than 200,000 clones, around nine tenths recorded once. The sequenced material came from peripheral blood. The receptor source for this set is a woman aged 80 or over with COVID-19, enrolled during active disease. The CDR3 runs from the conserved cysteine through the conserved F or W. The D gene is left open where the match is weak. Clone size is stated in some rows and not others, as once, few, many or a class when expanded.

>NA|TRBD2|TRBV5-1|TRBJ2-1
CASSVLAGGREQFF
TGCGCCAGCAGCGTCTTAGCGGGAGGGAGGGAGCAGTTCTTC
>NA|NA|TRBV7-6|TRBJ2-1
CASSLGVQDGRYNEQFF
TGTGCCAGCAGCTTAGGCGTACAGGACGGGCGATACAATGAGCAGTTCTTC
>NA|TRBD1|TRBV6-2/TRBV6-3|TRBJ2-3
CASSGTVVDTQYF
TGTGCCAGCAGTGGGACAGTCGTAGATACGCAGTATTTT
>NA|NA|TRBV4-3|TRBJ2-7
CASSQVQGNYEQYF
TGCGCCAGCAGCCAAGTGCAGGGTAACTACGAGCAGTACTTC
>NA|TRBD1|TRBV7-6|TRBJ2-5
CASSLALTGVETQYF
TGTGCCAGCAGCTTAGCGCTTACAGGGGTAGAGACCCAGTACTTC
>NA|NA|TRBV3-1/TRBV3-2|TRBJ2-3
CASSQAQGGTDTQYF
TGTGCCAGCAGCCAAGCACAGGGAGGCACAGATACGCAGTATTTT
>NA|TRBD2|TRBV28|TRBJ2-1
CASSPGASGFLFF
TGTGCCAGCAGCCCTGGGGCTAGCGGGTTTCTGTTCTTC
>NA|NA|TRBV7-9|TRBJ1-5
CASSRDAGNQPQHF
TGTGCCAGCAGCAGGGACGCAGGCAATCAGCCCCAGCATTTT
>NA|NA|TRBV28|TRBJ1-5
CASTQGGAGPKPQHF
TGTGCCAGCACCCAAGGGGGGGCAGGCCCCAAGCCCCAGCATTTT
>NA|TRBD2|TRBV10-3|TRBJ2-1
CAINSGTSGVYNEQFF
TGTGCCATCAACTCCGGGACTAGCGGAGTTTACAATGAGCAGTTCTTC
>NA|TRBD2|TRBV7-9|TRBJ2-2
CASSPAGFRSELFF
TGTGCCAGCAGCCCAGCGGGGTTTCGTAGTGAGCTGTTTTTT
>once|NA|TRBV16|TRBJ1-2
CASSHRKTEINYGYTF
TGTGCCAGCAGCCATCGTAAAACAGAAATTAACTATGGCTACACCTTC
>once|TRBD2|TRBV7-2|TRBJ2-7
CASSYLAAQGSEQYF
TGTGCCAGCAGCTACCTAGCGGCGCAGGGTTCCGAGCAGTACTTC
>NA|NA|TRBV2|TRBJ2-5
CASRRDSLGTQYF
TGTGCCAGCAGGCGTGACTCCCTGGGGACCCAGTACTTC
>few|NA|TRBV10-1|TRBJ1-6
CARQGLAEQSSYNSPLHF
TGCGCCAGACAGGGATTGGCGGAACAAAGCTCCTATAATTCACCCCTCCACTTT
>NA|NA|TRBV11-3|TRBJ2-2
CASSRVPGAGELFF
TGTGCCAGCAGCCGCGTCCCAGGGGCCGGGGAGCTGTTTTTT
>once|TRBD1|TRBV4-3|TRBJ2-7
CASRQGTGGSYEQYF
TGCGCCAGCAGACAGGGCACAGGGGGGTCCTACGAGCAGTACTTC
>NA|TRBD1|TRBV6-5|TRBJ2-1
CASSYSFDRGNEQFF
TGTGCCAGCAGTTACTCGTTCGACAGGGGCAATGAGCAGTTCTTC
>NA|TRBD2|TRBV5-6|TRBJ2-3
CASSLEGGRAFGTDTQYF
TGTGCCAGCAGCTTGGAGGGCGGGAGGGCCTTCGGGACAGATACGCAGTATTTT
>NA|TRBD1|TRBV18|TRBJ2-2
CASSPGTGTTGELFF
TGTGCCAGCTCACCAGGGACAGGGACCACCGGGGAGCTGTTTTTT
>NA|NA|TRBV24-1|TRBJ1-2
CATSSQVGGYTF
TGTGCCACCAGTTCGCAGGTCGGTGGCTACACCTTC
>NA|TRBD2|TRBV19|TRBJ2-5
CASSIPFSGTSGRGETQYF
TGTGCCAGTAGTATCCCTTTTTCCGGGACTAGCGGGAGAGGAGAGACCCAGTACTTC
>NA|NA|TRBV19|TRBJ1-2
CASRAGGAGDYGYTF
TGTGCCAGTAGGGCCGGCGGCGCGGGGGACTATGGCTACACCTTC
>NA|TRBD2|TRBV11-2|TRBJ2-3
CASSSGSSGTDTQYF
TGTGCCAGCAGTAGCGGGAGTTCGGGCACAGATACGCAGTATTTT
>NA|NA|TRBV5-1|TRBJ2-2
CASSHNTGELFF
TGCGCCAGCAGCCATAACACCGGGGAGCTGTTTTTT
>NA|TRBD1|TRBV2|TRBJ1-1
CASSLKGQGGTEAFF
TGTGCCAGCAGCCTAAAGGGACAGGGGGGAACTGAAGCTTTCTTT
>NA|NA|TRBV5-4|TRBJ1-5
CASSLLGVNQPQHF
TGTGCCAGCAGCTTGTTGGGAGTCAATCAGCCCCAGCATTTT
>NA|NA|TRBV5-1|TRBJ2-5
CASSDGQPHKETQYF
TGCGCCAGCAGCGATGGACAGCCCCACAAAGAGACCCAGTACTTC
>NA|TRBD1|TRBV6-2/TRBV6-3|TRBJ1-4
CASSLGTEIATNEKLFF
TGTGCCAGCAGCCTTGGGACAGAGATTGCAACTAATGAAAAACTGTTTTTT
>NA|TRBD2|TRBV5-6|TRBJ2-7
CASSLPLAGVYEQYF
TGTGCCAGCAGCTTGCCTCTAGCGGGAGTTTACGAGCAGTACTTC
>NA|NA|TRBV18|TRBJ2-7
CASSGAFSEQYF
TGTGCCAGCTCGGGGGCTTTCTCCGAGCAGTACTTC
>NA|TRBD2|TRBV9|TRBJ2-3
CASSGPGLATDTQYF
TGTGCCAGCAGCGGGCCGGGACTAGCCACAGATACGCAGTATTTT
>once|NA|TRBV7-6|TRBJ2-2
CASSLVTNTGELFF
TGTGCCAGCAGCTTAGTTACGAACACCGGGGAGCTGTTTTTT
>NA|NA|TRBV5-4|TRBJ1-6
CASSREGAYNSPLHF
TGTGCCAGCAGCCGGGAGGGAGCCTATAATTCACCCCTCCACTTT
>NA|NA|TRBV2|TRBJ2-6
CASGGGGMAGANVLTF
TGTGCCAGCGGTGGTGGGGGGATGGCTGGGGCCAACGTCCTGACTTTC
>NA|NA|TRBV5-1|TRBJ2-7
CASSPPETSYEQYF
TGCGCCAGCAGCCCGCCGGAGACCTCCTACGAGCAGTACTTC
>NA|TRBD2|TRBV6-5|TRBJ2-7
CASRGTSFEQYF
TGTGCCAGCAGAGGGACTAGCTTCGAGCAGTACTTC
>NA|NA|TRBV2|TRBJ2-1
CASSVQNNEQFF
TGTGCCAGCAGTGTCCAGAACAATGAGCAGTTCTTC
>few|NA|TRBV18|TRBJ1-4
CASSPNLNEKLFF
TGTGCCAGCTCACCAAATCTAAATGAAAAACTGTTTTTT
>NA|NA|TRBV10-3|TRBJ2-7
CAAQAAGAYEQYF
TGTGCCGCCCAGGCGGCAGGGGCCTACGAGCAGTACTTC
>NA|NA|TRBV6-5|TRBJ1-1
CASSYLDAVSAEAFF
TGTGCCAGCAGTTACTTGGATGCGGTAAGCGCTGAAGCTTTCTTT
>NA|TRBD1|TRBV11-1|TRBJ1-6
CASSSSGQGMYSPLHF
TGTGCCAGCAGCTCCTCCGGACAGGGAATGTACTCACCCCTCCACTTT
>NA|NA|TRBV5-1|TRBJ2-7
CASSLAGGIEQYF
TGCGCCAGCAGCTTGGCCGGAGGTATCGAGCAGTACTTC
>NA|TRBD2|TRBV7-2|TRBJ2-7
CASSDSGSIVYEQYF
TGTGCCAGCAGCGATAGCGGGAGTATCGTTTACGAGCAGTACTTC
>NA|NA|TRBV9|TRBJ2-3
CASSVVPSSTDTQYF
TGTGCCAGCAGCGTAGTCCCTAGTAGCACAGATACGCAGTATTTT
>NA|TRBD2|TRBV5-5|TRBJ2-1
CASSLWTSVDEQFF
TGTGCCAGCAGCTTGTGGACTAGCGTCGACGAGCAGTTCTTC
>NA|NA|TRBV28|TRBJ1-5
CASMGPLNQPQHF
TGTGCCAGCATGGGCCCCCTTAATCAGCCCCAGCATTTT
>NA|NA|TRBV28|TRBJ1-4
CASSTKSRGNEKLFF
TGTGCCAGCAGTACTAAGAGCCGCGGGAATGAAAAACTGTTTTTT
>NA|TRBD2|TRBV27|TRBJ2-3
CASRLAGGPPDTQYF
TGTGCCAGCAGGTTAGCGGGAGGGCCCCCAGATACGCAGTATTTT
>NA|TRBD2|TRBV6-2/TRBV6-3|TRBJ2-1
CASSHKTPRLAGDNEQFF
TGTGCCAGCAGCCATAAAACCCCTAGACTAGCGGGGGACAATGAGCAGTTCTTC
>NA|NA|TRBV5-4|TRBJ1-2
CASSLAPADNYGYTF
TGTGCCAGCAGCTTGGCCCCCGCGGATAACTATGGCTACACCTTC
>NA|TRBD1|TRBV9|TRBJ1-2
CASSARTGLNYGYTF
TGTGCCAGCAGCGCCCGGACAGGTTTAAACTATGGCTACACCTTC